This TCR beta chain comes out of a study of T cell clonotyping in hematopoietic cell transplantation. Study-level findings and limits: Without cell sorting, CD4 versus CD8 contributions remain unresolved. Broader posttransplant TCR repertoire diversity was predicted by graft donor and pretransplant recipient Inverse Simpson Index values. Few recipient clonotypes overlapped donors; over 97% were de novo at given depth.

Per the germline V gene, CDR1 is SGHRS and CDR2 is YFSETQ. The CDR3 runs to 14 residues. The germline V and J ends were trimmed by 4 bases and 1 base, with 11 bases remaining between them. Recipient blood drawn about 28 days pretransplant and days 30, 100, 180 after. The table came from immunoSEQ multiplex PCR; TCRdb's copy has only in-frame clones and leaves some out. The table has about 16,000 clones, around 55% seen once. About this clone: Its antigen is not known.

This sequence was found in a male patient aged 50 or older who had an allogeneic stem cell transplant from an unrelated donor, so T cells may come from the graft donor. Some clones in this sample may be carry-over from other donors' samples. This specimen was PBMCs, taken 30 days after allogeneic stem cell transplant. This chain joins TRBV5-1 and TRBJ2-5; unclear D gene. This CDR3 is CASSGRMGQETQYF. The CDR3 bases are TGCGCCAGCAGCGGTAGGATGGGCCAAGAGACCCAGTACTTC.